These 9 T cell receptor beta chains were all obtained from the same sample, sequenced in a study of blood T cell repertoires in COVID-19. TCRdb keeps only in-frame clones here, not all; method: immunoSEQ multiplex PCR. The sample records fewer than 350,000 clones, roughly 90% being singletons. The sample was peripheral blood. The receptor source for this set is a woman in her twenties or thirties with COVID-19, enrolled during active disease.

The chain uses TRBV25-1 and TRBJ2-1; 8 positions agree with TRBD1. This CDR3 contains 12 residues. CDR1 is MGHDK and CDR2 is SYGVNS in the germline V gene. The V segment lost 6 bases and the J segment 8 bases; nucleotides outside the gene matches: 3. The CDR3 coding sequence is TGTGCCAGCAGCACAGGGGGTGATGAGCAGTTCTTC. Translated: CASSTGGDEQFF.

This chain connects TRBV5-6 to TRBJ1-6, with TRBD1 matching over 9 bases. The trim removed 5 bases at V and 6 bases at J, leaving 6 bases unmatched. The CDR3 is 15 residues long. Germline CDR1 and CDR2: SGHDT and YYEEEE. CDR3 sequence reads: CASRARDRVNSPLHF. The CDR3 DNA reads TGTGCCAGCAGAGCTCGGGACAGGGTTAATTCACCCCTCCACTTT. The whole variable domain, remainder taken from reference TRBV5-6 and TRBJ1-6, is DAGVTQSPTHLIKTRGQQVTLRCSPKSGHDTVSWYQQALGQGPQFIFQYYEEEERQRGNFPDRFSGHQFPNYSSELNVNALLLGDSALYLCASRARDRVNSPLHFGNGTRLTVT.

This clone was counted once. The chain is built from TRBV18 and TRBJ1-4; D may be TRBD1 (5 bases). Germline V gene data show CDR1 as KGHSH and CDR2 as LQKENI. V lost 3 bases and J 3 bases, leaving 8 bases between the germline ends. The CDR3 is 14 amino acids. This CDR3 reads CASSPWGANEKLFF. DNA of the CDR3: TGTGCCAGCTCACCGTGGGGGGCTAATGAAAAACTGTTTTTT. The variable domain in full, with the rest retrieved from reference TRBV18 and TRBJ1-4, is NAGVMQNPRHLVRRRGQEARLRCSPMKGHSHVYWYRQLPEEGLKFMVYLQKENIIDESGMPKERFSAEFPKEGPSILRIQQVVRGDSAAYFCASSPWGANEKLFFGSGTQLSVL.

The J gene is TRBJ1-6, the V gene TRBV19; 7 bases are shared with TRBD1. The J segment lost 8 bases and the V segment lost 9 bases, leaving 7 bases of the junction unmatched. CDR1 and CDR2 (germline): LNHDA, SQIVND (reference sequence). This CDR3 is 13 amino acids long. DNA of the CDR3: TGTGCCAGCTCCCACAGGGGTGATTCACCCCTCCACTTT. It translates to CASSHRGDSPLHF.

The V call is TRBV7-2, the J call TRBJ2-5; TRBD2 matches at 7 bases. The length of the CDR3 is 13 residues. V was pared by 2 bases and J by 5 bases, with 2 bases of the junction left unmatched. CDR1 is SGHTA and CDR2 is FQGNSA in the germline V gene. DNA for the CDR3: TGTGCCAGCAGCTTATGGGGGGGGGAGACCCAGTACTTC. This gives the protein CASSLWGGETQYF.

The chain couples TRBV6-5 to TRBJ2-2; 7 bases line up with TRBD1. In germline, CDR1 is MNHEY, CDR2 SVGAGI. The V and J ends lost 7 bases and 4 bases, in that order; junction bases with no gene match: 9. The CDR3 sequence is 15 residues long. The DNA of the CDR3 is TGTGCCAGCACCCCCCGGGACAGATTCACCGGGGAGCTGTTTTTT. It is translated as CASTPRDRFTGELFF.

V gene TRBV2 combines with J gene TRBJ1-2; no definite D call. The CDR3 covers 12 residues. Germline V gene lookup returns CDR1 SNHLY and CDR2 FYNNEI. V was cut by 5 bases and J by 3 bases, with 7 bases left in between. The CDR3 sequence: CASSTRYYGYTF. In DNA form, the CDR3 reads TGTGCCAGCAGTACACGCTACTATGGCTACACCTTC. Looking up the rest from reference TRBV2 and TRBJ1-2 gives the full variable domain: EPEVTQTPSHQVTQMGQEVILRCVPISNHLYFYWYRQILGQKVEFLVSFYNNEISEKSEIFDDQFSVERPDGSNFTLKIRSTKLEDSAMYFCASSTRYYGYTFGSGTRLTVV.

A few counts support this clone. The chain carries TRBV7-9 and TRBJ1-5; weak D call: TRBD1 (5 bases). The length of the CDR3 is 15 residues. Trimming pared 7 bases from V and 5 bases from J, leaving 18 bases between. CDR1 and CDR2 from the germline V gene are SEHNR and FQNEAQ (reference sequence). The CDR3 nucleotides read TGTGCCAGCAAACTGAGAACAGGACCTTATCAGCCCCAGCATTTT. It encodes CASKLRTGPYQPQHF.

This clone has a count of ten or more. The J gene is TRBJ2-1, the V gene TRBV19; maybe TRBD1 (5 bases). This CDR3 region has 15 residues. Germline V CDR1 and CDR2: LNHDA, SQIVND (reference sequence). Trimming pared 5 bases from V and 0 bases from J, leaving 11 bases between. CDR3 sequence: CASSQGVPSYNEQFF. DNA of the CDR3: TGTGCCAGTAGTCAAGGGGTACCCTCCTACAATGAGCAGTTCTTC. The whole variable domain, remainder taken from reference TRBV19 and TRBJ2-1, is DGGITQSPKYLFRKEGQNVTLSCEQNLNHDAMYWYRQDPGQGLRLIYYSQIVNDFQKGDIAEGYSVSREKKESFPLTVTSAQKNPTAFYLCASSQGVPSYNEQFFGPGTRLTVL.